What follows are 32 T cell receptor beta chains derived from one specimen sequenced in a study of blood T cell repertoires in COVID-19. Sequencing used immunoSEQ multiplex PCR; TCRdb keeps in-frame clones, though not all of them. Here the sample spans 40,000 to 65,000 clones, 75% to 90% being singletons. The sequencing sample was made of peripheral blood. The source of these receptors is a man older than 75 with acute or convalescent COVID-19.

This clone was seen only a few times. The chain couples TRBV19 to TRBJ1-1; D is unclear. Germline V gives CDR1 LNHDA, CDR2 SQIVND (reference sequence). The length of the CDR3 is 16 residues. The germline V and J ends were trimmed by 4 bases and 1 base, with 16 bases remaining between them. The CDR3 nucleotides are TGTGCCAGTAGTAAGAGCCAGAGACTAGCGAACACTGAAGCTTTCTTT. It specifies CASSKSQRLANTEAFF.

The rearrangement uses TRBV6-2 or TRBV6-3 and TRBJ2-7; 8 nucleotides agree with TRBD2. V lost 0 bases to trimming and J lost 0 bases; unmatched junction nucleotides: 7. The CDR3 runs 17 residues. CDR1 and CDR2 (germline): MNHEY, SVGEGT. The CDR3 DNA sequence: TGTGCCAGCAGTTACTCGATTACGCGGGGGGACTCCTACGAGCAGTACTTC. Its protein product is CASSYSITRGDSYEQYF.

V usage is TRBV12-3 or TRBV12-4 and J usage is TRBJ1-1; D may be TRBD1 (6 bases). V lost 6 bases to trimming and J lost 0 bases, with 8 bases between them. The CDR3 contains 13 residues. The CDR3 loop reads CASSGQLNTEAFF. CDR3 nucleotides: TGTGCCAGCAGCGGACAGTTGAACACTGAAGCTTTCTTT.

CDR3 DNA sequence: TGTGCCAGCAGCAAAACTAGCGGGGGGGCCTCGGAGCAGTTCTTC. It is translated as CASSKTSGGASEQFF. This chain connects TRBV21-1 to TRBJ2-1; the DNA was not compared with TRBD2, the D call given in the table. TRBV21-1 corresponds to a pseudogene. The CDR3 has 15 amino acids.

The V and J genes are TRBV6-2 or TRBV6-3 and TRBJ2-1, with D unresolved. Deletions cut 2 bases from V and 1 base from J, with 15 bases between. The CDR3 is 17 residues long. Germline lookup yields CDR1 MNHEY and CDR2 SVGEGT. The CDR3 sequence is CASSYRHGFFSYNEQFF. CDR3 DNA: TGTGCCAGCAGTTACCGACATGGGTTTTTTTCCTACAATGAGCAGTTCTTC.

The chain is built from TRBV6-5 and TRBJ2-3, with 9 bases fitting TRBD2. The CDR3 covers 15 residues. V shed 4 bases, J shed 3 bases, and the junction held 5 bases outside the gene matches. CDR1 MNHEY and CDR2 SVGAGI come from the germline V gene. CDR3 DNA sequence: TGTGCCAGCAGTTCGAGCGGGGGGAAAACAGATACGCAGTATTTT. Residues: CASSSSGGKTDTQYF.

The rearrangement joins TRBV6-2 or TRBV6-3 to TRBJ1-2, with D maybe TRBD1 (5 bases). The CDR3 is 15 amino acids. Germline loops: CDR1 MNHEY, CDR2 SVGEGT. The germline V and J ends were trimmed by 4 bases and 5 bases, with 17 bases remaining between them. The chain's CDR3 is CASSSRDGGGYGYTF. The CDR3 DNA follows: TGTGCCAGCAGTTCCCGGGACGGCGGGGGATATGGCTACACCTTC.

This chain's CDR3 is CASSPSGAGDRDNEQFF. CDR3 DNA: TGTGCCAGCAGCCCGAGCGGAGCGGGCGACAGGGACAATGAGCAGTTCTTC. The J gene is TRBJ2-1, the V gene TRBV3-1 (or the pseudogene TRBV3-2), with TRBD1 as a possible D gene (7 bases). V was trimmed by 4 bases and J by 5 bases, leaving 21 bases between them. Germline loops: CDR1 LGHDT, CDR2 YNNKEL (reference sequence). The CDR3 extends over 17 amino acids.

CDR3 in amino acids: CAARGTNTGELFF. As DNA, the CDR3 is TGTGCCGCCCGGGGGACGAACACCGGGGAGCTGTTTTTT. The chain uses TRBV12-3 or TRBV12-4 and TRBJ2-2, with D perhaps matching TRBD2 (6 bases). The CDR3 loop spans 13 amino acids. Trimming took 11 bases from V and 0 from J, leaving 10 bases between them.

The CDR3 sequence: CAVRDRRVYTEAFF. CDR3 DNA: TGTGCCGTCCGGGACAGGAGGGTTTACACTGAAGCTTTCTTT. The J gene is TRBJ1-1, the V gene TRBV11-2; 8 nucleotides match TRBD1. Trimming removed 11 bases from V and 3 bases from J; junction bases left unmatched: 11. The CDR3 spans 14 residues. Germline CDR1 and CDR2: SGHAT and FQNNGV.

This sequence joins TRBV7-2 and TRBJ2-3, with no clear D. This CDR3 has 16 amino acids. Per germline, CDR1 SGHTA and CDR2 FQGNSA. Trimming cost V 2 bases and J 2 bases, with 14 bases left between them. This CDR3 reads CASSLRTLPNTDTQYF. DNA for the CDR3: TGTGCCAGCAGCTTAAGAACATTACCAAACACAGATACGCAGTATTTT.

CDR3 sequence reads: CASSSDYREQYF. For the CDR3, the DNA is TGTGCCAGCAGTTCCGACTATCGGGAGCAGTACTTC. The V and J genes are TRBV6-5 and TRBJ2-7; possible D gene TRBD2, 5 bases. The CDR3 runs 12 residues. Germline V CDR1 and CDR2: MNHEY, SVGAGI. Trimming took 4 bases from V and 7 from J, leaving 11 bases between them.

V usage is TRBV4-3 and J usage is TRBJ1-3, with D unclear. CDR3 length equals 14 residues. Trimming shortened V by 2 bases and J by 7 bases, and 12 bases separated the two germline ends. Germline values: CDR1 LGHNA, CDR2 YSLEER. The chain's CDR3 is CASSQSVQRNTIYF. For the CDR3, the DNA is TGCGCCAGCAGCCAATCCGTTCAACGGAACACCATATATTTT.

The chain uses TRBV7-3 and TRBJ2-1; 7 positions match TRBD1. V was pared by 5 bases and J by 3 bases, with 10 bases of the junction left unmatched. The CDR3 consists of 16 residues. The V gene's germline CDR1 is SGHTA and CDR2 FQGTGA. The CDR3 protein is CASSVTGRGNYNEQFF. In nucleotides, the CDR3 is TGTGCCAGCAGCGTCACCGGCAGGGGGAACTACAATGAGCAGTTCTTC.

J is TRBJ1-3 and V is TRBV5-1, with TRBD1 as a possible D gene (6 bases). Trimming took off 3 bases at V and 0 bases at J, with 13 bases between the two ends. The germline CDR1 and CDR2 sequences are SGHRS and YFSETQ. This CDR3 region has 16 residues. The CDR3 spells CASSSTGSFSGNTIYF. In DNA form, the CDR3 reads TGCGCCAGCAGCTCGACAGGAAGCTTCTCTGGAAACACCATATATTTT.

The chain employs TRBV5-1 and TRBJ1-1, with no clear D. V lost 5 bases, J lost 4 bases, and 15 bases lay in between. CDR1 SGHRS and CDR2 YFSETQ come from the germline V gene. The CDR3 has 14 amino acids. In DNA form, the CDR3 reads TGCGCCAGCAGACCCTTTTCGGGGAGCACTGAAGCTTTCTTT. Its translation: CASRPFSGSTEAFF.

V gene TRBV7-2 combines with J gene TRBJ1-1; TRBD1 is a possible D gene (5 bases). Germline CDR1 and CDR2: SGHTA and FQGNSA. Deletions cut 2 bases from V and 1 base from J, with 8 bases between. This CDR3 is 14 amino acids long. The CDR3 sequence is CASSLRRGNTEAFF. The CDR3 DNA reads as TGTGCCAGCAGCTTAAGAAGGGGGAACACTGAAGCTTTCTTT.

The chain couples TRBV19 to TRBJ1-2; TRBD1 matches at 7 bases. This CDR3 region has 13 residues. CDR1 and CDR2 from the germline V gene are LNHDA and SQIVND (reference sequence). Trimming at V came to 6 bases and at J to 2 bases, leaving 3 bases not matched to a gene. The CDR3 DNA is TGTGCCAGTAGATGGGACAGCAACTATGGCTACACCTTC. Protein sequence: CASRWDSNYGYTF.

This clone was picked up one time. This chain links TRBV7-3 with TRBJ1-2, with D possibly TRBD1 on 6 matching bases. This CDR3 has 13 residues. Trimming left V 5 bases short and J 8 bases short, with 15 bases between. Germline values: CDR1 SGHTA, CDR2 FQGTGA. The CDR3 here is CASSPDRSKGYTF. CDR3 bases: TGTGCCAGCAGCCCGGACAGATCAAAAGGCTACACCTTC.

The chain links TRBV9 to TRBJ2-1, with TRBD2 as a possible D gene (6 bases). Trimming removed 5 bases at V and 5 bases at J, with 17 bases between. Per the germline V gene, CDR1 is SGDLS and CDR2 is YYNGEE. The CDR3 has 15 residues. Here the CDR3 reads CASRPSGLSHNEQFF. Here the CDR3 DNA reads TGTGCCAGCAGGCCTTCAGGACTAAGCCACAATGAGCAGTTCTTC.

The rearrangement joins TRBV7-2 to TRBJ2-1; weak D call: TRBD1 (5 bases). V lost 0 bases, J lost 7 bases, and 10 bases lay in between. In germline, CDR1 is SGHTA, CDR2 FQGNSA. This CDR3 is 14 amino acids long. The CDR3 DNA is TGTGCCAGCAGCTTAGCAGCACCAGGGAATGAGCAGTTCTTC. Protein sequence: CASSLAAPGNEQFF.

The J gene is TRBJ2-3, the V gene TRBV5-4; D is uncertain. CDR3 length: 15 residues. In germline, CDR1 is SGHNT, CDR2 YYREEE (reference sequence). The V end was cut by 0 bases, the J end by 0 bases, with 8 bases between. This chain's CDR3 is CASSLGSSSTDTQYF. The CDR3 bases are TGTGCCAGCAGCTTGGGTTCTTCTAGCACAGATACGCAGTATTTT. Full variable domain (outside the CDR3, taken from reference TRBV5-4 and TRBJ2-3): ETGVTQSPTHLIKTRGQQVTLRCSSQSGHNTVSWYQQALGQGPQFIFQYYREEENGRGNFPPRFSGLQFPNYSSELNVNALELDDSALYLCASSLGSSSTDTQYFGPGTRLTVL.

The chain employs TRBV11-2 and TRBJ1-1; TRBD1 aligns across 8 bases. Unmatched junction bases numbered 8, after V lost 5 bases and J lost 0 bases. Germline-derived CDR1 and CDR2 are SGHAT and FQNNGV. The CDR3 length is 16 residues. CDR3 protein: CASSAYRGTLNTEAFF. CDR3 sequence (DNA): TGTGCCAGCAGCGCGTACAGGGGGACCCTGAACACTGAAGCTTTCTTT.

In nucleotides, the CDR3 is TGTGCCAGCAGCCCCGTCGGGGAACCCTCTGGGGCCAACGTCCTGACTTTC. Translation: CASSPVGEPSGANVLTF. This chain connects TRBV11-2 to TRBJ2-6, with D perhaps TRBD2 (5 bases). V lost 5 bases, J lost 0 bases, and 14 bases lay in between. Germline V lookup: CDR1 SGHAT, CDR2 FQNNGV. The CDR3 spans 17 residues.

The rearrangement links TRBV2 to TRBJ2-2; 8 bases align to TRBD2. CDR3 length: 17 amino acids. Germline lookup yields CDR1 SNHLY and CDR2 FYNNEI. Trimming cost V 5 bases and J 7 bases; bases outside gene matches: 15. CDR3 nucleotides: TGTGCCAGCAGTTCTTCTGGGACTAGTGGGAGTGGCGGGGAGCTGTTTTTT. It encodes CASSSSGTSGSGGELFF.

This clone was seen a handful of times. V usage is TRBV6-5 and J usage is TRBJ1-2; D remains ambiguous. The germline gives CDR1 MNHEY, CDR2 SVGAGI. With 6 bases removed from V and 2 bases from J, the gap between germline ends came to 16 bases. The CDR3 runs to 15 residues. CDR3 in amino acids: CASRRVTEANYGYTF. The CDR3, as DNA: TGTGCCAGCAGGAGGGTCACTGAAGCGAACTATGGCTACACCTTC.

This clone was seen a handful of times. The V gene is TRBV19, the J gene TRBJ1-3; 12 positions agree with TRBD1. CDR3 length equals 17 residues. Germline loops: CDR1 LNHDA, CDR2 SQIVND (reference sequence). V lost 2 bases, J lost 1 base, and 3 bases stayed unmatched. The CDR3: CASSISGQGASGNTIYF. CDR3 in DNA: TGTGCCAGTAGTATATCGGGACAGGGGGCGTCTGGAAACACCATATATTTT. Supplemented by reference TRBV19 and TRBJ1-3, the full variable domain reads DGGITQSPKYLFRKEGQNVTLSCEQNLNHDAMYWYRQDPGQGLRLIYYSQIVNDFQKGDIAEGYSVSREKKESFPLTVTSAQKNPTAFYLCASSISGQGASGNTIYFGEGSWLTVV.

The chain couples TRBV5-5 to TRBJ1-4; 8 bases fit TRBD1. CDR3 size: 16 residues. V was pared by 0 bases and J by 3 bases, with 4 bases of the junction left unmatched. Per the germline V gene, CDR1 is SGHKS and CDR2 is YYEKEE (reference sequence). CDR3 protein: CASSLAPTGANEKLFF. The CDR3, as DNA: TGTGCCAGCAGCTTGGCCCCGACAGGGGCTAATGAAAAACTGTTTTTT.

This rearrangement joins TRBV6-6 to TRBJ1-2, with 7 bases that match TRBD1. Trimming removed 2 bases from V and 4 bases from J; junction bases left unmatched: 1. Germline V lookup: CDR1 MNHNY, CDR2 SVGAGI (reference sequence). The CDR3 sequence is 13 residues long. The CDR3 DNA reads TGTGCCAGCAGTTACGCAGGGGGCTATGGCTACACCTTC. Translated: CASSYAGGYGYTF.

This clone appeared once. The chain combines TRBV28 with TRBJ1-1; D unresolved. CDR3 size: 12 residues. The V and J ends lost 6 bases and 2 bases respectively, with 7 bases between them. CDR1 and CDR2 from the germline V gene are MDHEN and SYDVKM. The CDR3 loop is CASSGLNTEAFF. CDR3 in DNA: TGTGCCAGCAGCGGACTAAACACTGAAGCTTTCTTT.

This chain uses TRBV18 with TRBJ1-2; 7 nucleotides align to TRBD1. V trimming: 10 bases; J trimming: 2 bases; junction bases outside the gene matches: 7. The CDR3 runs to 13 residues. CDR1 and CDR2 from the germline V gene are KGHSH and LQKENI. CDR3 DNA: TGTGCCACCCCGAAACAGGGGAACTATGGCTACACCTTC. Protein: CATPKQGNYGYTF.

The chain is built from TRBV30 and TRBJ1-2; D is unresolved. The germline V gene has CDR1 GTSNPN and CDR2 SVGIG (reference sequence). Trimming shortened V by 4 bases and J by 0 bases, and 12 bases separated the two germline ends. This CDR3 spans 14 amino acids. The CDR3 DNA is TGTGCCTGGAATGTGCGCTCTACTAACTATGGCTACACCTTC. Translating it yields CAWNVRSTNYGYTF.